These 6 T cell receptor beta chains were sequenced from one sample in a study of cytomegalovirus exposure and HLA in healthy donors. The PCR used 60 Vbeta and 13 Jbeta primers. Using immunoSEQ multiplex PCR, the repertoire was profiled, and TCRdb retains in-frame clones only, with some absent. The data hold 60,000 to 85,000 clones, with around 81% observed a single time. The source material was PBMCs. All receptors come from a man aged 35 to 55 in good health and CMV-seronegative.

V usage is TRBV30 and J usage is TRBJ1-3; no clear D. The CDR3 totals 13 residues. The germline gives CDR1 GTSNPN, CDR2 SVGIG (reference sequence). The V end was cut by 0 bases, the J end by 2 bases, with 5 bases between. CDR3 in DNA: TGTGCCTGGAGTGTACTACCTGGAAACACCATATATTTT. Its translation is CAWSVLPGNTIYF.

The table lists this clone with a few counts. The chain employs TRBV19 and TRBJ2-7; 10 bases agree with TRBD2. Germline lookup yields CDR1 LNHDA and CDR2 SQIVND (reference sequence). V lost 3 bases, J lost 3 bases, and 5 bases stayed unmatched. The CDR3 runs to 15 residues. CDR3 nucleotide sequence: TGTGCCAGTAGTATTTCCGGGACTAGCGTCTACGAGCAGTACTTC. It encodes CASSISGTSVYEQYF.

This clone was counted between two and nine times. The chain couples TRBV28 to TRBJ1-5, with D possibly TRBD1 on 6 matching bases. The CDR3 is made up of 17 amino acids. Germline CDR1 MDHEN, CDR2 SYDVKM. V gave up 3 bases and J gave up 2 bases, with 17 bases separating them. CDR3 DNA sequence: TGTGCCAGCAGTTTTTTCTTGCTTCGGACAGGCAATCAGCCCCAGCATTTT. Its protein is CASSFFLLRTGNQPQHF.

Concerning this clone: One end of the junction fails to match germline, which may point to a read error. V is TRBV4-2 and J is TRBJ2-7, with D perhaps TRBD2 (6 bases). Germline CDR1 reads LGHNA; CDR2 reads YNFKEQ. This CDR3 comprises 12 residues. As DNA, the CDR3 is TGTGCCAGCAGCCAAGTACTAATCGGCGGGGAGTTC. It is translated as CASSQVLIGGEF.

This clone has a handful of counts. In DNA, the CDR3 is TGCAGCGTTGTGGGCGGGACCACAGATACGCAGTATTTT. Its protein is CSVVGGTTDTQYF. The chain links TRBV29-1 to TRBJ2-3; D perhaps matches TRBD2 (6 bases). The CDR3 extends over 13 amino acids. Between the trimmed V and J ends, which lost 4 bases and 2 bases, there was a span of 10 bases. Germline assignment: CDR1 SQVTM and CDR2 ANQGSEA.

This sequence joins TRBV6-1 and TRBJ1-5, with TRBD1 as a possible D gene (5 bases). Trimming removed 4 bases from V and 12 bases from J, with 28 bases in between. Germline CDR1 and CDR2: MNHNS and SASEGT. CDR3 size: 17 residues. This CDR3 is CASSGAANPLQMGLQHF. The CDR3 DNA reads TGTGCCAGCAGTGGGGCAGCCAACCCGCTCCAGATGGGGCTCCAGCATTTT.